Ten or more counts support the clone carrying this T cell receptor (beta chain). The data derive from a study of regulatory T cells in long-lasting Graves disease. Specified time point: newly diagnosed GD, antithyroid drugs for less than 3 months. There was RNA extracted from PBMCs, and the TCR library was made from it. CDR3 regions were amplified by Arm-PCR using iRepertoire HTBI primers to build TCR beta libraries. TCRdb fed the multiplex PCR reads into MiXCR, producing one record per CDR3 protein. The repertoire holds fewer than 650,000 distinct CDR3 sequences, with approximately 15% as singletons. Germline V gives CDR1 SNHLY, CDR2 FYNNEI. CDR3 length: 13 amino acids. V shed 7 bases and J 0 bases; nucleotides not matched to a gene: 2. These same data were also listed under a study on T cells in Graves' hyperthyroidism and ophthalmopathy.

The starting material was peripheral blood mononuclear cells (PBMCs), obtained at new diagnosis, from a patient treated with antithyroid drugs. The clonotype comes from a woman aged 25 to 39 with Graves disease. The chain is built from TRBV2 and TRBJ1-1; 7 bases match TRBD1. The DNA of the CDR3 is TGTGCCAGCAACCAGGGGGTGAACACTGAAGCTTTCTTT. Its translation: CASNQGVNTEAFF.